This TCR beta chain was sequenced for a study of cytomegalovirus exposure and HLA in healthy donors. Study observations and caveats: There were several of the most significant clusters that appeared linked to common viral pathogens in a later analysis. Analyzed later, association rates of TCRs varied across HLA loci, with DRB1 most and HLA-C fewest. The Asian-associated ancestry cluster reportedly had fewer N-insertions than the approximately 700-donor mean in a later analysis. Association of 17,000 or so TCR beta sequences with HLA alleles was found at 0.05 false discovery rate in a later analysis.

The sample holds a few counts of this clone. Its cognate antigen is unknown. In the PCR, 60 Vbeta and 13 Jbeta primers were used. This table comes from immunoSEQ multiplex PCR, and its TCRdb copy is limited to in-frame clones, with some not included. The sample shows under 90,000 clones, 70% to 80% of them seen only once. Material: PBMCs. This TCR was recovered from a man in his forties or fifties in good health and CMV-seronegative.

CDR3 sequence (DNA): TGTGCCAGCAAACAGGGAATGAACACTGAAGCTTTCTTT. Protein sequence: CASKQGMNTEAFF. V usage is TRBV9 and J usage is TRBJ1-1, with a weak D call TRBD1 (6 bases). The ends were cut back, 6 bases at V and 0 bases at J, with 9 bases in the middle. Germline V gene data show CDR1 as SGDLS and CDR2 as YYNGEE. The CDR3 loop spans 13 amino acids. Drawing the rest from reference TRBV9 and TRBJ1-1, the complete variable domain is DSGVTQTPKHLITATGQRVTLRCSPRSGDLSVYWYQQSLDQGLQFLIQYYNGEERAKGNILERFSAQQFPDLHSELNLSSLELGDSALYFCASKQGMNTEAFFGQGTRLTVV.